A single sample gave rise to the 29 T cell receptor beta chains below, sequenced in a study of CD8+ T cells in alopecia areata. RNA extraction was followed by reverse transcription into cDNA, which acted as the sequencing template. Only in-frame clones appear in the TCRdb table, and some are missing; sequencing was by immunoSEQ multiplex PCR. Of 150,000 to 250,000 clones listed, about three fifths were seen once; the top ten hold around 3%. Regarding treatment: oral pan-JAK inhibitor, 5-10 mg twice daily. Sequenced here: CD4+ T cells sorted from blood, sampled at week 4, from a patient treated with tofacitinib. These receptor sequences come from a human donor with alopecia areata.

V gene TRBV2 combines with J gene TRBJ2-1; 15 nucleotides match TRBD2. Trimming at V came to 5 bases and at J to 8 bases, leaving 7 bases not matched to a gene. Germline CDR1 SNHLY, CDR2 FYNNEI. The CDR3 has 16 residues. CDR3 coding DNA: TGTGCCAGCAGTAGGACTAGCGGGGGGGCCTTTGATGAGCAGTTCTTC. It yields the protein CASSRTSGGAFDEQFF.

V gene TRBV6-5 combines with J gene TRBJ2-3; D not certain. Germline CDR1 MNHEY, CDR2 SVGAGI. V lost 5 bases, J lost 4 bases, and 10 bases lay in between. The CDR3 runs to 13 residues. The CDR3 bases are TGTGCCAGCAGTCGCTTAGCAGCAGATACGCAGTATTTT. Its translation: CASSRLAADTQYF.

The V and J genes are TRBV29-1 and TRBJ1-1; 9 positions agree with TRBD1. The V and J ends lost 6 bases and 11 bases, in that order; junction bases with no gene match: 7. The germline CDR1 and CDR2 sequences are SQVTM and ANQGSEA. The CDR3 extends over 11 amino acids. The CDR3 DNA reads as TGCAGCGTGGCAGGGACAGGGCGGGCTTTCTTT. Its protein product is CSVAGTGRAFF.

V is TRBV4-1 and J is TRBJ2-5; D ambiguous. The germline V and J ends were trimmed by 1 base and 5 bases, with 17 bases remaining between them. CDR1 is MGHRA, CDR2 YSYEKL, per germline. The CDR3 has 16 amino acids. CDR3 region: CASSQGSPRSAETQYF. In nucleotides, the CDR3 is TGCGCCAGCAGCCAAGGGAGCCCAAGGTCAGCGGAGACCCAGTACTTC.

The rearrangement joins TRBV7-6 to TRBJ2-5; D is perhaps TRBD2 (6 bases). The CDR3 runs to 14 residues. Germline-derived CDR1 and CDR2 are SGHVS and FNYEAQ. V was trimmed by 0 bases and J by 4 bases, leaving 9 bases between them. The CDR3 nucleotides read TGTGCCAGCAGCTTAGCGGCCGGGGGAGAGACCCAGTACTTC. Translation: CASSLAAGGETQYF.

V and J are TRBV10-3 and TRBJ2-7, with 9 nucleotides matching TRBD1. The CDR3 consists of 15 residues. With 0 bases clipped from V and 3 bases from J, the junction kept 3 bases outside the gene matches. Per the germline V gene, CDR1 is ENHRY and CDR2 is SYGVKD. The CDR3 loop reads CAISESGQGNYEQYF. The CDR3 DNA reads TGTGCCATCAGTGAGTCGGGACAGGGTAACTACGAGCAGTACTTC.

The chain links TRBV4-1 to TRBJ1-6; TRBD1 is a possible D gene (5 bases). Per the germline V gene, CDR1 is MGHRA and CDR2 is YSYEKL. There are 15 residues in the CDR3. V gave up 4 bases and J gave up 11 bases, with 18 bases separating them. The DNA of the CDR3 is TGCGCCAGCAGCCCGCAGTTACAGGTGGACACACCCCTCCACTTT. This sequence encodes CASSPQLQVDTPLHF.

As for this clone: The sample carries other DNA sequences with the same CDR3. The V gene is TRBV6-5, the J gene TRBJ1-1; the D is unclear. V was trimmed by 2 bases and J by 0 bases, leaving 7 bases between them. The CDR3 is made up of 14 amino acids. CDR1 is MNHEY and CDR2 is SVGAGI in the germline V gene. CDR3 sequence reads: CASSYGGVNTEAFF. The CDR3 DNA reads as TGTGCCAGCAGTTACGGAGGCGTGAACACTGAAGCTTTCTTT.

CDR3 sequence (DNA): TGTGCCTGGAGCGAGGGACAGAGCTATGGCTACACCTTC. Protein product: CAWSEGQSYGYTF. The J gene is TRBJ1-2, the V gene TRBV30; 7 nucleotides match TRBD1. The CDR3 length is 13 residues. The V gene's germline CDR1 is GTSNPN and CDR2 SVGIG (reference sequence). Losses at the gene ends were 3 bases for V and 4 bases for J; bases not matched to a gene: 5.

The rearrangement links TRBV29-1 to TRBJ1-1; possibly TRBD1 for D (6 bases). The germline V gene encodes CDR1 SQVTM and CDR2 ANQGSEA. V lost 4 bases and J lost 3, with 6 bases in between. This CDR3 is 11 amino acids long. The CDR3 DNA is TGCAGCGTTGGACAGGACACTGAAGCTTTCTTT. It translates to CSVGQDTEAFF.

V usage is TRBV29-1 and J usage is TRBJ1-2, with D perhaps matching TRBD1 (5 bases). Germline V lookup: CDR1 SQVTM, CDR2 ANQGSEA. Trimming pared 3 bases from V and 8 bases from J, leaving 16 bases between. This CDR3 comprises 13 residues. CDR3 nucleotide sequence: TGCAGCGTTGATGGTAAAGGGGAGGGAGGCTACACCTTC. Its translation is CSVDGKGEGGYTF. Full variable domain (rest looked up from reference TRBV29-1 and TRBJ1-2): SAVISQKPSRDICQRGTSLTIQCQVDSQVTMMFWYRQQPGQSLTLIATANQGSEATYESGFVIDKFPISRPNLTFSTLTVSNMSPEDSSIYLCSVDGKGEGGYTFGSGTRLTVV.

The CDR3 sequence is CSVITGNQPQHF. CDR3 nucleotide sequence: TGCAGCGTTATAACAGGGAATCAGCCCCAGCATTTT. The chain links TRBV29-1 to TRBJ1-5; a weak D match, TRBD1 (6 bases). Trimming stripped 5 bases from V and 4 bases from J, with 9 bases between. Germline lookup yields CDR1 SQVTM and CDR2 ANQGSEA. The CDR3 sequence is 12 residues long.

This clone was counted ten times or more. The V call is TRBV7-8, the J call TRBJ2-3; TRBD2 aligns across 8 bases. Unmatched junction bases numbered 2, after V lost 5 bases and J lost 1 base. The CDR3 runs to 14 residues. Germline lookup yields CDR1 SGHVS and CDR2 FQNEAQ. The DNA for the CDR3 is TGTGCCAGCAGCGTTAGCGGGGGCACAGATACGCAGTATTTT. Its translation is CASSVSGGTDTQYF. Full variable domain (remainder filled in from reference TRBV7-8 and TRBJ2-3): GAGVSQSPRYKVAKRGQDVALRCDPISGHVSLFWYQQALGQGPEFLTYFQNEAQLDKSGLPSDRFFAERPEGSVSTLKIQRTQQEDSAVYLCASSVSGGTDTQYFGPGTRLTVL.

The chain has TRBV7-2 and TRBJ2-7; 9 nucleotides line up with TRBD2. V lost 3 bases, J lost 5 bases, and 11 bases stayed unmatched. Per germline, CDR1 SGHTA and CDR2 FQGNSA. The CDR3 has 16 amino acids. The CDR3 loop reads CASSFRSGGTKDEQYF. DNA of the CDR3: TGTGCCAGCAGCTTTCGGAGCGGGGGGACGAAGGACGAGCAGTACTTC.

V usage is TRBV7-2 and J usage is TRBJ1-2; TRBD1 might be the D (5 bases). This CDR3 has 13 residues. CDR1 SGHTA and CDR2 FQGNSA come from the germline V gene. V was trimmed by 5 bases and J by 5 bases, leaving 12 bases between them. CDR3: CASSPPTDYGYTF. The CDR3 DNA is TGTGCCAGCAGCCCCCCGACAGATTATGGCTACACCTTC.

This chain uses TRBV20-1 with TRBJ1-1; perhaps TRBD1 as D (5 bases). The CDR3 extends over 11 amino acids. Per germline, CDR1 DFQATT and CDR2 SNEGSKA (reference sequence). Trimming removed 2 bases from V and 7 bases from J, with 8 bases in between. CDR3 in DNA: TGCAGTGCTAGAAGGGGCCGTGAAGCTTTCTTT. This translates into CSARRGREAFF.

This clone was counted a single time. CDR3 amino acids: CAWSPWGAGTDTQYF. In DNA, the CDR3 is TGTGCCTGGAGTCCTTGGGGGGCGGGCACAGATACGCAGTATTTT. This chain uses TRBV30 with TRBJ2-3, with D perhaps assigned TRBD1 or TRBD2 (6 bases each). The CDR3 contains 15 residues. Looked up from germline, CDR1 is GTSNPN and CDR2 is SVGIG (reference sequence). Trimming took 2 bases from V and 1 from J, leaving 13 bases between them. Together with reference TRBV30 and TRBJ2-3, the CDR3 gives the full variable domain: SQTIHQWPATLVQPVGSPLSLECTVEGTSNPNLYWYRQAAGRGLQLLFYSVGIGQISSEVPQNLSASRPQDRQFILSSKKLLLSDSGFYLCAWSPWGAGTDTQYFGPGTRLTVL.

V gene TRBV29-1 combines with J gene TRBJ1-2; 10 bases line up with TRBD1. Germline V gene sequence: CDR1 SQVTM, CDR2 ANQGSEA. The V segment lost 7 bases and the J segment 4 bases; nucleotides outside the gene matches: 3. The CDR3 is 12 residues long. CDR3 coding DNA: TGCAGCGCCAGGACAGGGGGCTATGGCTACACCTTC. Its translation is CSARTGGYGYTF.

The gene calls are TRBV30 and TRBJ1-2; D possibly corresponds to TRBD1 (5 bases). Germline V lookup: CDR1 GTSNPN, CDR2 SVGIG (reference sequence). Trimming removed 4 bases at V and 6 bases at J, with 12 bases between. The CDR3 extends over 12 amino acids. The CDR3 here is CAWTLGVDGYTF. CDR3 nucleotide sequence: TGTGCCTGGACCCTGGGGGTAGATGGCTACACCTTC. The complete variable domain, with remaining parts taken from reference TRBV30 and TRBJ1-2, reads SQTIHQWPATLVQPVGSPLSLECTVEGTSNPNLYWYRQAAGRGLQLLFYSVGIGQISSEVPQNLSASRPQDRQFILSSKKLLLSDSGFYLCAWTLGVDGYTFGSGTRLTVV.

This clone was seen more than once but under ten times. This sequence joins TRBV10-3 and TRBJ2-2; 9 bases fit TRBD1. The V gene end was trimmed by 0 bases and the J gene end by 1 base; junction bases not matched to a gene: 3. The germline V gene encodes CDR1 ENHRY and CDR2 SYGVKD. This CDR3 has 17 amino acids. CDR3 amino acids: CAISESGQGRNTGELFF. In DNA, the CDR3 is TGTGCCATCAGTGAGTCGGGACAGGGACGGAACACCGGGGAGCTGTTTTTT.

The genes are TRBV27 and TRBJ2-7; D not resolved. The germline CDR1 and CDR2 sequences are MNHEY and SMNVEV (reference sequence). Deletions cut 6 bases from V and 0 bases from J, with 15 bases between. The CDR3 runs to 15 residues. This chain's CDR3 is CASSPGLGISYEQYF. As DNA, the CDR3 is TGTGCCAGCAGCCCGGGTCTGGGTATCTCCTACGAGCAGTACTTC.

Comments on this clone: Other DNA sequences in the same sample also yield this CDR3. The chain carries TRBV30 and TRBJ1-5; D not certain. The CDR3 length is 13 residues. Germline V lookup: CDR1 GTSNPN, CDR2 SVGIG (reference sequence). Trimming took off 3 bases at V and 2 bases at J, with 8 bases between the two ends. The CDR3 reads CAWSPRGNQPQHF. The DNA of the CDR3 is TGTGCCTGGAGCCCGCGGGGCAATCAGCCCCAGCATTTT.

Here the CDR3 DNA reads TGCAGCGTTCTCCGGGGGGTAGTCTATGGCTACACCTTC. This translates into CSVLRGVVYGYTF. This rearrangement joins TRBV29-1 to TRBJ1-2; the D gene is possibly TRBD1 (5 bases). V lost 5 bases, J lost 4 bases, and 14 bases lay in between. The germline V gene encodes CDR1 SQVTM and CDR2 ANQGSEA. This CDR3 comprises 13 residues. Full variable domain (outside the CDR3, taken from reference TRBV29-1 and TRBJ1-2): SAVISQKPSRDICQRGTSLTIQCQVDSQVTMMFWYRQQPGQSLTLIATANQGSEATYESGFVIDKFPISRPNLTFSTLTVSNMSPEDSSIYLCSVLRGVVYGYTFGSGTRLTVV.

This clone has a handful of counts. The CDR3 DNA sequence: TGTGCCAGCAGCGTAGCAGGGGACAGCAATCAGCCCCAGCATTTT. Translating gives CASSVAGDSNQPQHF. The chain joins TRBV9 to TRBJ1-5, with D possibly matching TRBD1 (6 bases). The CDR3 has 15 amino acids. CDR1 is SGDLS and CDR2 is YYNGEE in the germline V gene. V was pared by 0 bases and J by 1 base, with 8 bases between.

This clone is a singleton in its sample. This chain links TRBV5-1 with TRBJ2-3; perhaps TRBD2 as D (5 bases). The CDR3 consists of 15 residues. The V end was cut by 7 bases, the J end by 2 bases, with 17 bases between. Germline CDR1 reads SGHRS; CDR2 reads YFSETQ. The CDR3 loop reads CASGSRLTLTDTQYF. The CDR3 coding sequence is TGCGCCAGCGGCTCACGACTAACTCTCACAGATACGCAGTATTTT.

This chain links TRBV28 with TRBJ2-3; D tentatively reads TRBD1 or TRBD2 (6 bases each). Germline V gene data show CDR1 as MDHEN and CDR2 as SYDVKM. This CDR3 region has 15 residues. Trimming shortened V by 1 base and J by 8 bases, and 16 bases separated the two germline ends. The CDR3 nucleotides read TGTGCCAGCAGTTTATTCTTCCGGGGGCTCGGTACGCAGTATTTT. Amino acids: CASSLFFRGLGTQYF.

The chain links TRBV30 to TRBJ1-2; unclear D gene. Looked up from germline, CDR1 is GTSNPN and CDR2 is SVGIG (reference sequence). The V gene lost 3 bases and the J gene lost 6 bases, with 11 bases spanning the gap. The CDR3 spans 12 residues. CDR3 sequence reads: CAWSQISDGYTF. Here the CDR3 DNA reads TGTGCCTGGAGCCAGATTAGTGATGGCTACACCTTC.

The CDR3 sequence is CASSQGGQFNSPLHF. The CDR3 bases are TGTGCCAGCAGCCAAGGCGGGCAGTTTAATTCACCCCTCCACTTT. The V gene is TRBV4-2, the J gene TRBJ1-6; D call uncertain. The CDR3 is 15 residues long. Trimming left V 1 base short and J 6 bases short, with 10 bases between. CDR1 LGHNA and CDR2 YNFKEQ come from the germline V gene.

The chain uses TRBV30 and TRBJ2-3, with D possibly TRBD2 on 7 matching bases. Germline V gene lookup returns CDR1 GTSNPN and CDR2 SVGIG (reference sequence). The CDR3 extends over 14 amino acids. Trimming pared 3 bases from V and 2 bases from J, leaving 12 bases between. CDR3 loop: CAWSGGRPTDTQYF. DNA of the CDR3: TGTGCCTGGAGCGGGGGGCGCCCCACAGATACGCAGTATTTT. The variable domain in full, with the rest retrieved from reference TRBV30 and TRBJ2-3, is SQTIHQWPATLVQPVGSPLSLECTVEGTSNPNLYWYRQAAGRGLQLLFYSVGIGQISSEVPQNLSASRPQDRQFILSSKKLLLSDSGFYLCAWSGGRPTDTQYFGPGTRLTVL.